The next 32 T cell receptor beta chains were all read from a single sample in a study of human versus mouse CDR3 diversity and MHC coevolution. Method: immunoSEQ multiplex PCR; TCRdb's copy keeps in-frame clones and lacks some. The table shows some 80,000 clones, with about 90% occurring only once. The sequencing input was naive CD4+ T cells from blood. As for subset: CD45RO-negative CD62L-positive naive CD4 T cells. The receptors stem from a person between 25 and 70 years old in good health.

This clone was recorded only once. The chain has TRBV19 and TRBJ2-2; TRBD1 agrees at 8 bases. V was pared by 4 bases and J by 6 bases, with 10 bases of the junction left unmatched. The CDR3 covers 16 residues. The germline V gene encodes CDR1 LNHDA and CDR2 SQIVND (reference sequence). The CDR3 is CASSSTGGSLAGELFF. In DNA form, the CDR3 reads TGTGCCAGTAGTAGTACAGGGGGGTCCCTCGCCGGGGAGCTGTTTTTT.

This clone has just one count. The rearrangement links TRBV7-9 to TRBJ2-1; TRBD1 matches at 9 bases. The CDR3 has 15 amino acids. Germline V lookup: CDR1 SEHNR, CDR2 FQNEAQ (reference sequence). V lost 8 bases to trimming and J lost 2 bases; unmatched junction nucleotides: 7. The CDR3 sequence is CASRSTGGTYNEQFF. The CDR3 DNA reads TGTGCCAGCCGATCGACAGGGGGTACCTACAATGAGCAGTTCTTC. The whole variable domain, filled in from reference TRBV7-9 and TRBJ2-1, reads DTGVSQNPRHKITKRGQNVTFRCDPISEHNRLYWYRQTLGQGPEFLTYFQNEAQLEKSRLLSDRFSAERPKGSFSTLEIQRTEQGDSAMYLCASRSTGGTYNEQFFGPGTRLTVL.

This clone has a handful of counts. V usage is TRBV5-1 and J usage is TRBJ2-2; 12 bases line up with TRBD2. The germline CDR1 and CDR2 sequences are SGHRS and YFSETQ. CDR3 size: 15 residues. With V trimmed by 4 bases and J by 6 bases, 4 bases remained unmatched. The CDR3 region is CASSLAGGFAGELFF. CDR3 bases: TGCGCCAGCAGCCTAGCGGGAGGGTTCGCCGGGGAGCTGTTTTTT.

The CDR3 sequence is CATSRDRGTYEQYF. The CDR3, as DNA: TGTGCCACCAGCAGAGACCGGGGGACCTACGAGCAGTACTTC. The chain couples TRBV15 to TRBJ2-7; TRBD2 is a possible D gene (6 bases). The CDR3 sequence is 14 residues long. The V gene lost 0 bases and the J gene lost 2 bases, with 8 bases spanning the gap. Germline lookup yields CDR1 LNHNV and CDR2 YYDKDF (reference sequence).

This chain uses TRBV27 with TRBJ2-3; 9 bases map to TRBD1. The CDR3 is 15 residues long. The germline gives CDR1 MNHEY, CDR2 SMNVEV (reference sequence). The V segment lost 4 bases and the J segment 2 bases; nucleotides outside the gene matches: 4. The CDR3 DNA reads TGTGCCAGCAGTTCCGGGACAGGGTACACAGATACGCAGTATTTT. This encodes CASSSGTGYTDTQYF.

The CDR3 is CASSLVGRGHEKLFF. The CDR3 nucleotides are TGCGCCAGCAGCTTGGTTGGCAGGGGGCATGAAAAACTGTTTTTT. The rearrangement links TRBV5-1 to TRBJ1-4; 8 bases are shared with TRBD1. Germline CDR1 is SGHRS and CDR2 is YFSETQ. The CDR3 has 15 residues. Losses at the gene ends were 0 bases for V and 6 bases for J; bases not matched to a gene: 4.

The DNA for the CDR3 is TGTGCCAGCAGCCCCGCCCGCGGGAGAGTCGACGAGCAGTACTTC. Protein sequence: CASSPARGRVDEQYF. The genes are TRBV4-2 and TRBJ2-7, with TRBD2 matching over 7 bases. The V and J ends lost 4 bases and 5 bases, in that order; junction bases with no gene match: 11. Germline V gene data show CDR1 as LGHNA and CDR2 as YNFKEQ. The CDR3 contains 15 residues.

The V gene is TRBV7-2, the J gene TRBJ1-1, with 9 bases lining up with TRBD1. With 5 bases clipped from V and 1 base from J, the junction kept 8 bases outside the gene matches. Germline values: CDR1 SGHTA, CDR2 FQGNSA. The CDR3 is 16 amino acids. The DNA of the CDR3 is TGTGCCAGCAGCAGGCGAGGGACAGGGAAGAACACTGAAGCTTTCTTT. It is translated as CASSRRGTGKNTEAFF.

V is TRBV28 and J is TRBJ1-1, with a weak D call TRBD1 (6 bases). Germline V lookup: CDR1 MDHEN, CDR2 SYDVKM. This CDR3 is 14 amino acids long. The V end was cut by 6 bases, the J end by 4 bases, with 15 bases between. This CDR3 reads CASRQQGLATEAFF. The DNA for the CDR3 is TGTGCCAGCAGACAACAGGGTCTTGCCACTGAAGCTTTCTTT. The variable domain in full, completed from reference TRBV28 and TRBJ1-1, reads DVKVTQSSRYLVKRTGEKVFLECVQDMDHENMFWYRQDPGLGLRLIYFSYDVKMKEKGDIPEGYSVSREKKERFSLILESASTNQTSMYLCASRQQGLATEAFFGQGTRLTVV.

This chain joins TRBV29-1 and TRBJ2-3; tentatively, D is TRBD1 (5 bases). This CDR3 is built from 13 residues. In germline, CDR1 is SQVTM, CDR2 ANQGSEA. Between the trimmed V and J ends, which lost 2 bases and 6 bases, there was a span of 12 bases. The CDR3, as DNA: TGCAGCGTTGAATGGGGCCGTGGTGATACGCAGTATTTT. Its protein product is CSVEWGRGDTQYF.

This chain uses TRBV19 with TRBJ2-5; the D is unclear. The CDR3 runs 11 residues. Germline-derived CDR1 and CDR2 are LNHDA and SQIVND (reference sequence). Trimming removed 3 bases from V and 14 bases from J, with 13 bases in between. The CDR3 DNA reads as TGTGCCAGTAGTATTGGTCCTATTGCCTACTTC. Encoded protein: CASSIGPIAYF.

CDR3 DNA sequence: TGTGCCAGCTCACCACAGCCCGGGGGCCAAGAGACCCAGTACTTC. Its translation is CASSPQPGGQETQYF. J is TRBJ2-5 and V is TRBV18, with D perhaps TRBD2 (6 bases). CDR1 and CDR2 from the germline V gene are KGHSH and LQKENI. V was cut by 1 base and J by 1 base, with 10 bases left in between. The CDR3 is 15 residues long.

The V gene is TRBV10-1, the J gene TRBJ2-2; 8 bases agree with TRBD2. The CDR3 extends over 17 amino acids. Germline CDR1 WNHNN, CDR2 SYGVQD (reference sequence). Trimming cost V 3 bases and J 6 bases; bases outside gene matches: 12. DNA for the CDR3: TGCGCCAGCAGTGACCCGGCGGCTAGCGGGCGGTCCGGGGAGCTGTTTTTT. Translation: CASSDPAASGRSGELFF.

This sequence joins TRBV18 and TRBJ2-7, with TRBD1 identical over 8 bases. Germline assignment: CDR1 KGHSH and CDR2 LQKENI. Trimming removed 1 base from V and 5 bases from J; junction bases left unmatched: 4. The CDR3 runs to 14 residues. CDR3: CASSPRQGHDEQYF. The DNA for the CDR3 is TGTGCCAGCTCACCACGACAGGGGCATGACGAGCAGTACTTC. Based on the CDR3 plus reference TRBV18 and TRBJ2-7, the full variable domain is NAGVMQNPRHLVRRRGQEARLRCSPMKGHSHVYWYRQLPEEGLKFMVYLQKENIIDESGMPKERFSAEFPKEGPSILRIQQVVRGDSAAYFCASSPRQGHDEQYFGPGTRLTVT.

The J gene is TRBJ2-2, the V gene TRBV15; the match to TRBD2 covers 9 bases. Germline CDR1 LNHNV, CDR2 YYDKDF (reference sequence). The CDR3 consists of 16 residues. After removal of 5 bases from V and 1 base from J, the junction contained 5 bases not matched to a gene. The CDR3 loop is CATSDSGGLNTGELFF. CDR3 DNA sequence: TGTGCCACCAGCGACAGCGGGGGGCTGAACACCGGGGAGCTGTTTTTT.

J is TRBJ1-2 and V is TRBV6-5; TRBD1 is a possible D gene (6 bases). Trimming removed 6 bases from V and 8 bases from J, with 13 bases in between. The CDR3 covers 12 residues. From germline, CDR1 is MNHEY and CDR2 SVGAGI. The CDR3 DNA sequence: TGTGCCAGCAGAACGGGGGGGCGCGGCTACACCTTC. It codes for CASRTGGRGYTF.

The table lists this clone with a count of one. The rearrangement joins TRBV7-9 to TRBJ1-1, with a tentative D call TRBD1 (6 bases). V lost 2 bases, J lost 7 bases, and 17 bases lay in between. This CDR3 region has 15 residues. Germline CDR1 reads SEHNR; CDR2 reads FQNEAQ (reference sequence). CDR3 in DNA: TGTGCCAGCAGCTTACGGCAGGGGTCAGGGATTGAAGCTTTCTTT. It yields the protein CASSLRQGSGIEAFF. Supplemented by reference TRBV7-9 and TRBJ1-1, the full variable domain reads DTGVSQNPRHKITKRGQNVTFRCDPISEHNRLYWYRQTLGQGPEFLTYFQNEAQLEKSRLLSDRFSAERPKGSFSTLEIQRTEQGDSAMYLCASSLRQGSGIEAFFGQGTRLTVV.

The CDR3 loop reads CASRRDPSTDTQYF. The CDR3 DNA sequence: TGTGCCAGCAGGCGGGACCCCAGCACAGATACGCAGTATTTT. This chain joins TRBV6-1 and TRBJ2-3; TRBD2 is a possible D gene (6 bases). Germline CDR1 is MNHNS and CDR2 is SASEGT. The CDR3 has 14 residues. Trimming took 6 bases from V and 0 from J, leaving 10 bases between them.

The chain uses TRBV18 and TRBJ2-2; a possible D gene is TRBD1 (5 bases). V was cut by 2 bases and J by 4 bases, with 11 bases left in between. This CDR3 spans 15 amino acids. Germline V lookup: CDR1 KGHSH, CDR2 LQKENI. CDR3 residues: CASSPEQASTGELFF. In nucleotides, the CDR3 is TGTGCCAGCTCACCAGAACAGGCCAGCACCGGGGAGCTGTTTTTT. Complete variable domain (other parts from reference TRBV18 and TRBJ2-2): NAGVMQNPRHLVRRRGQEARLRCSPMKGHSHVYWYRQLPEEGLKFMVYLQKENIIDESGMPKERFSAEFPKEGPSILRIQQVVRGDSAAYFCASSPEQASTGELFFGEGSRLTVL.

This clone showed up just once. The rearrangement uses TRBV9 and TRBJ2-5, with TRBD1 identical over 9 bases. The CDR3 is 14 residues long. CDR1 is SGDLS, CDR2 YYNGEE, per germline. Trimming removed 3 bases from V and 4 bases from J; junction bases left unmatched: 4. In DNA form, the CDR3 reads TGTGCCAGCAGCGCGGACAGGGGCCCAGAGACCCAGTACTTC. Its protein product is CASSADRGPETQYF.

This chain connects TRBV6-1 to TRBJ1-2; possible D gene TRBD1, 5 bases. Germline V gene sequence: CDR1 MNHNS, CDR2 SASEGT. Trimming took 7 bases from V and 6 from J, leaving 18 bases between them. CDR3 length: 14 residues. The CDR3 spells CASNWGGGGDGYTF. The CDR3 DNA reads TGTGCCAGCAATTGGGGGGGAGGAGGGGATGGCTACACCTTC.

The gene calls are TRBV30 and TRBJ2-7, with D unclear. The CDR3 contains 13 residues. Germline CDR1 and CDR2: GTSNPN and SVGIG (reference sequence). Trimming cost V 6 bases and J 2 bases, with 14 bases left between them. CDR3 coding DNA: TGTGCCTGCACCGCCCGAGGTCCCTACGAGCAGTACTTC. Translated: CACTARGPYEQYF.

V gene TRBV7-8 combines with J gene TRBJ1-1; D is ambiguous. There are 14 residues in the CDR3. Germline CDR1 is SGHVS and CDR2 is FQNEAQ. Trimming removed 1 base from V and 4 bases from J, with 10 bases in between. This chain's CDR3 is CASSLVSGFTEAFF. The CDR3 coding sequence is TGTGCCAGCAGCTTAGTATCAGGTTTCACTGAAGCTTTCTTT.

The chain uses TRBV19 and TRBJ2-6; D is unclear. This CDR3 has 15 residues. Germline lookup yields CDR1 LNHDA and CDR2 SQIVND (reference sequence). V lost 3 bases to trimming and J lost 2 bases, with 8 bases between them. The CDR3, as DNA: TGTGCCAGTAGTATCCGCGTCCCTGGGGCCAACGTCCTGACTTTC. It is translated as CASSIRVPGANVLTF.

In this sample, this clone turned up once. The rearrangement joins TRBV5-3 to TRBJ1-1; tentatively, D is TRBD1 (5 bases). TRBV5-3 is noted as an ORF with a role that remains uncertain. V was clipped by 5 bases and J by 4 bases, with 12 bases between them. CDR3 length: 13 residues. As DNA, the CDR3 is TGTGCCAGAAGTTGCCCGGGGGGCACTGAAGCTTTCTTT. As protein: CARSCPGGTEAFF.

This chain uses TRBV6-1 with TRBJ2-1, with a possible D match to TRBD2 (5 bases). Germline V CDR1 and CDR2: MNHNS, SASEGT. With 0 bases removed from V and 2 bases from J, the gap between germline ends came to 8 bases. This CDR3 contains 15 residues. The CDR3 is CASSEAPGTYNEQFF. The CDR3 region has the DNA TGTGCCAGCAGTGAAGCACCGGGGACCTACAATGAGCAGTTCTTC.

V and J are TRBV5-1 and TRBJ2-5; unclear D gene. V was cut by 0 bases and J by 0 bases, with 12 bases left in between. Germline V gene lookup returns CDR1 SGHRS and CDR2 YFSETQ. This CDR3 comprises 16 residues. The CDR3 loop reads CASSLGRGQYQETQYF. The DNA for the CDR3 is TGCGCCAGCAGCTTGGGCCGTGGGCAGTACCAAGAGACCCAGTACTTC.

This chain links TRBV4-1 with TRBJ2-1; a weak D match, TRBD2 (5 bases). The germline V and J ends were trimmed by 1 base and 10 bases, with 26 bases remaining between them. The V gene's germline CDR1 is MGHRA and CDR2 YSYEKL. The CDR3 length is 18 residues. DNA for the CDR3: TGCGCCAGCAGCCAAGGGCCCAGGAGGTCGGCCGACCGCCGCGAGCAGTTCTTC. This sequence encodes CASSQGPRRSADRREQFF.

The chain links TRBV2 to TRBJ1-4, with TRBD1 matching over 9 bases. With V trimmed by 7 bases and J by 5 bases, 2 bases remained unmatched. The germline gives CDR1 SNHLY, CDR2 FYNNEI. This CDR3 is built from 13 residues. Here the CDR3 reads CASTGTGNEKLFF. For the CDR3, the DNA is TGTGCCAGCACCGGGACAGGGAATGAAAAACTGTTTTTT.

For the CDR3, the DNA is TGTGCCAGCAGCATGTTGATACCCGGGACAGGGGACATTCAGTACTTC. Residues: CASSMLIPGTGDIQYF. V gene TRBV5-6 combines with J gene TRBJ2-4; 10 bases line up with TRBD1. CDR3 length: 16 amino acids. V dropped 4 bases and J dropped 8; count of bases not matched to a gene: 12. Germline CDR1 reads SGHDT; CDR2 reads YYEEEE.

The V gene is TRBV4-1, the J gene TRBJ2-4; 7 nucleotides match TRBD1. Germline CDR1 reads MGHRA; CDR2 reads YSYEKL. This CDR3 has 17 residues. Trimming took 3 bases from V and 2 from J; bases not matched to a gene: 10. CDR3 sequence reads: CASSHPTRQGSKNIQYF. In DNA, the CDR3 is TGCGCCAGCAGCCATCCTACCCGACAGGGTTCCAAAAACATTCAGTACTTC.

The CDR3 DNA sequence: TGTGCCAGCGGGTACGCCAATCGAGCGGGGTTCGGCACAGATACGCAGTATTTT. Translating gives CASGYANRAGFGTDTQYF. V is TRBV2 and J is TRBJ2-3; 7 positions match TRBD2. The CDR3 extends over 18 amino acids. V dropped 8 bases and J dropped 1; count of bases not matched to a gene: 18. CDR1 is SNHLY and CDR2 is FYNNEI in the germline V gene. The variable domain in full, with the rest retrieved from reference TRBV2 and TRBJ2-3, is EPEVTQTPSHQVTQMGQEVILRCVPISNHLYFYWYRQILGQKVEFLVSFYNNEISEKSEIFDDQFSVERPDGSNFTLKIRSTKLEDSAMYFCASGYANRAGFGTDTQYFGPGTRLTVL.